Detailed here is one T cell receptor (beta chain). This clonotype was counted at least ten times. Its antigen is unknown. Base quality data are lacking; no much larger clone is found one base away. The library came from RACE. Instrument on record: NextSeq 500. During library preparation, unique molecular identifiers were attached to individual cDNA molecules so that TCRs could be counted quantitatively and reproducibly. Both TCR alpha and TCR beta chains were sequenced from each blood RNA sample. As for how the authors treated the data: The median number of TCRs per sample was some 100,000, ranging from about 20,000 to 700,000. The Decombinator software suite was used to annotate V, J and CDR3 in the TCR reads. For PS versus PT1 abundance plots, all samples were subsampled to the same number of TCRs (28,000). TCRs were defined as expanded if absent before sensitization and observed at least eight times at the 2-week time point. The raw public reads went through TCRdb reprocessing: fastp at Q25, MiXCR clone calling, in-frame beta chains kept. Each entry is one CDR3 protein sequence, shown with its most common DNA and genes. These V and J calls originate from TCRdb's pipeline instead of the authors' own analysis. For this sample the table gives about 80,000 distinct CDR3 sequences, of which 6% to 9% were detected only once. The ten largest clonotypes hold about 1.6% of the sample.

Interpreted using the paper, the time point label stands for: patch test 1, 2 weeks after DPC sensitization. The label giving this sample's treatment or condition can be read as: therapeutic diphenylcyclopropenone sensitization with weekly scalp DPC. At every patch-test visit, the blood draw took place before the patch test was put on. Patients were considered eligible if aged 18 to 70, diagnosed with alopecia and deemed suitable for DPC therapy, and patients were excluded if pregnant. Total RNA was extracted from unfractionated whole blood that had been collected in Tempus Blood RNA tubes. The data derive from a study of human T cells and chemical hapten exposure (dated by TCRdb to 2020 to 2023). The study in broad terms: For sensitization, 2% DPC in acetone was applied to a roughly 2 cm by roughly 2 cm area of upper inner arm skin. Throughout the roughly 23-week study period, patients were also given weekly therapeutic DPC doses on the scalp. Patch testing was done on the upper back using Finn chambers containing 0.01% DPC, and results were scored after 6 days according to International Contact Dermatitis Research Group standards. Most of the patients in the cohort were female, and the cohort covered alopecia areata with under or over 50% scalp involvement, alopecia totalis and alopecia universalis. The libraries were sequenced as a pool, and the TCR yield per sample differed mostly because of small variations in library volumes within the pool. Peripheral blood TCR repertoire changes were tracked in vivo in alopecia patients during primary and secondary sensitization to the hapten diphenylcyclopropenone (DPC). Blood samples were taken from patients before sensitization (week 0) and at 2, 6 and about 24 weeks after DPC sensitization. For TCR sequencing, blood came from about 28 alopecia patients at anywhere from one to four time points (pre-sensitization, 2, 6 and 24 weeks). General findings and caveats noted by the study authors: After repeated subsampling, the strength of the expansion versus patch-test correlation and the threshold at which it became significant changed. Compared with pre-sensitization or healthy control sets, expanded TCRs formed significantly more large CDR3 similarity clusters, which is consistent with antigen-driven responses. Patch test score was positively correlated with the number of PT1 expanded TCRs, with significance at thresholds 8, 16 and 32 but not at 4. DPC sensitization did not change the number of TCRs with a frequency above 1 in 1000, and there was no evidence of changes in global repertoire structure. Because all patients had alopecia, a presumed autoimmune disease, the immune response of the patients might differ from that of healthy individuals.

The germline V gene encodes CDR1 SQVTM and CDR2 ANQGSEA. CDR3 length: 17 amino acids, cysteine to phenylalanine. Just CDR3 DNA is preserved here, 51 bases in frame from base 1. Germline trimming amounts to 0 bases on V and 5 bases on J, with 11 as the count of junction bases outside the gene matches. This TCR derives from a woman between 25 and 40 years old with alopecia areata. Some clones in this sample may be carry-over from other donors' samples. Sample: whole blood, taken in connection with sensitization to the hapten diphenylcyclopropenone (DPC). The rearrangement joined TRBV29-1 to TRBJ1-1, with 11 junctional bases fitting TRBD1. For the CDR3, the sequence is CSVEDLPGTGGRTEAFF. The nucleotides read TGCAGCGTTGAAGATCTTCCAGGGACAGGGGGGAGAACTGAAGCTTTCTTT. With the rest looked up from the reference TRBV29-1 and TRBJ1-1 genes rather than sequenced, the full variable domain is SAVISQKPSRDICQRGTSLTIQCQVDSQVTMMFWYRQQPGQSLTLIATANQGSEATYESGFVIDKFPISRPNLTFSTLTVSNMSPEDSSIYLCSVEDLPGTGGRTEAFFGQGTRLTVV.